One sample yielded the 30 T cell receptor beta chains listed below, sequenced in a study of CD8 T cells in ankylosing spondylitis. TCRdb itself ran the 5' RACE reads through MiXCR, one entry per CDR3 protein. The sample yields 200,000 to 300,000 distinct CDR3 sequences, roughly 32% seen once. The sequenced sample was blood, either unsorted or a sorted T cell fraction (not recorded which). All receptors come from a male donor with ankylosing spondylitis or in good health (not recorded which).

The CDR3 nucleotides read TGTGCCAGCAGCCCGGACACGCTGTCCTACAATGAGCAGTTCTTC. Translation gives CASSPDTLSYNEQFF. J is TRBJ2-1 and V is TRBV12-3 or TRBV12-4; D is perhaps TRBD1 (5 bases). V lost 6 bases and J 1 base, leaving 13 bases between the germline ends. CDR3 size: 15 residues.

The chain couples TRBV6-1 to TRBJ2-7, with a weak D call TRBD2 (7 bases). Germline V gives CDR1 MNHNS, CDR2 SASEGT. CDR3 size: 13 residues. V was shortened by 5 bases and J by 8 bases, with 16 bases between the two germline ends. CDR3 in amino acids: CASSTRGGLKQYF. The CDR3 coding sequence is TGTGCCAGCAGTACGAGGGGGGGCCTTAAGCAGTACTTC.

The rearrangement uses TRBV24-1 and TRBJ1-5; D uncertain. The CDR3 contains 13 residues. The ends were cut back, 5 bases at V and 0 bases at J, with 4 bases in the middle. Germline CDR1 is KGHDR and CDR2 is SFDVKD. CDR3 in amino acids: CATSGHSNQPQHF. Written as DNA, the CDR3 is TGTGCCACCAGTGGACATAGCAATCAGCCCCAGCATTTT.

Only a few counts were recorded for this clonotype. The CDR3 bases are TGCAGCGCTCGAGGCGGGGATAATGAGCAGTTCTTC. Amino acids: CSARGGDNEQFF. The chain uses TRBV29-1 and TRBJ2-1; D is possibly TRBD2 (6 bases). Trimming removed 7 bases from V and 7 bases from J, with 14 bases in between. Germline V gene data show CDR1 as SQVTM and CDR2 as ANQGSEA. There are 12 residues in the CDR3.

This clonotype came up a few times. CDR3 sequence: CASSLGAFPGELFF. CDR3 coding DNA: TGTGCCAGCAGTTTAGGAGCGTTCCCCGGGGAGCTGTTTTTT. This sequence joins TRBV12-3 or TRBV12-4 and TRBJ2-2; D unclear. V lost 1 base and J 6 bases, leaving 9 bases between the germline ends. This CDR3 has 14 residues.

The chain recombines TRBV7-9 with TRBJ2-1, with D possibly TRBD2 on 6 matching bases. From germline, CDR1 is SEHNR and CDR2 FQNEAQ (reference sequence). This CDR3 comprises 13 residues. V lost 0 bases, J lost 16 bases, and 16 bases lay in between. This CDR3 reads CASSLAKMEEGFF. Here the CDR3 DNA reads TGTGCCAGCAGCTTAGCAAAGATGGAGGAGGGATTCTTC.

This clonotype turned up a few times. The rearrangement joins TRBV29-1 to TRBJ2-5, with 13 bases matching TRBD2. V lost 7 bases and J lost 1; bases outside the gene matches: 12. This CDR3 has 17 amino acids. Germline CDR1 SQVTM, CDR2 ANQGSEA. CDR3 sequence reads: CSAPNGLAGALQETQYF. The CDR3 DNA sequence: TGCAGCGCACCGAACGGACTAGCGGGGGCCCTCCAAGAGACCCAGTACTTC.

This chain joins TRBV20-1 and TRBJ2-7; 7 bases fit TRBD2. The CDR3 consists of 16 residues. With 3 bases clipped from V and 0 bases from J, the junction kept 11 bases outside the gene matches. The V gene's germline CDR1 is DFQATT and CDR2 SNEGSKA (reference sequence). The CDR3 DNA sequence: TGCAGTGCTAGGCCCTGGGGGGGGGGAGGCTCCTACGAGCAGTACTTC. It specifies CSARPWGGGGSYEQYF.

This clonotype has more than one count but fewer than ten. The V gene is TRBV6-1, the J gene TRBJ2-3; 9 bases map to TRBD2. V dropped 6 bases and J dropped 1; count of bases not matched to a gene: 2. The CDR3 has 14 amino acids. Germline-derived CDR1 and CDR2 are MNHNS and SASEGT. Here the CDR3 DNA reads TGTGCCAGCAGGAGCGGGGGGCGCACAGATACGCAGTATTTT. This codes for CASRSGGRTDTQYF.

In its sample, this clonotype was seen a few times. This chain uses TRBV3-1 with TRBJ1-1, with D possibly matching TRBD1 (6 bases). Germline CDR1 and CDR2: LGHDT and YNNKEL (reference sequence). Trimming removed 0 bases from V and 8 bases from J, with 10 bases in between. This CDR3 has 13 amino acids. As DNA, the CDR3 is TGTGCCAGCAGCCAAGAACCTGGGACAGAAGCTTTCTTT. Its protein is CASSQEPGTEAFF.

The CDR3 region has the DNA TGCGCCAGCGTGCCTTCCGGGACAGGGCACACAGATACGCAGTATTTT. Residues: CASVPSGTGHTDTQYF. The rearrangement uses TRBV5-1 and TRBJ2-3, with 9 bases that match TRBD1. V was pared by 7 bases and J by 2 bases, with 11 bases of the junction left unmatched. The CDR3 is 16 amino acids. Germline CDR1 and CDR2: SGHRS and YFSETQ.

The gene calls are TRBV3-1 and TRBJ2-1; the match to TRBD1 covers 11 bases. V dropped 6 bases and J dropped 9; count of bases not matched to a gene: 19. Germline V lookup: CDR1 LGHDT, CDR2 YNNKEL (reference sequence). The CDR3 loop spans 18 amino acids. CDR3 DNA: TGTGCCAGCAGAGATCATACCGGGACAGGGGGAGTAGGGCCTGAGCAGTTCTTC. This gives the protein CASRDHTGTGGVGPEQFF.

The chain has TRBV7-6 and TRBJ2-3, with TRBD2 identical over 8 bases. This CDR3 is built from 14 residues. V was pared by 6 bases and J by 5 bases, with 7 bases of the junction left unmatched. The germline V gene has CDR1 SGHVS and CDR2 FNYEAQ. This CDR3 is CASSLSGDVDTQYF. The CDR3 region has the DNA TGTGCCAGCAGTCTTAGCGGGGATGTAGATACGCAGTATTTT.

The CDR3 sequence: CASSLLAGAGLRNEQFF. The CDR3 DNA is TGCGCCAGCAGCTTACTAGCGGGGGCCGGTCTGCGTAATGAGCAGTTCTTC. The chain carries TRBV5-1 and TRBJ2-1, with 11 bases aligning to TRBD2. Trimming took 2 bases from V and 7 from J; bases not matched to a gene: 11. Germline V gene data show CDR1 as SGHRS and CDR2 as YFSETQ. The CDR3 is 17 amino acids.

This clonotype occurred once. The V and J genes are TRBV6-1 and TRBJ2-7; 10 nucleotides match TRBD1. The CDR3 length is 13 residues. V lost 8 bases and J lost 5; bases outside the gene matches: 6. Germline CDR1 is MNHNS and CDR2 is SASEGT. The CDR3 bases are TGTGCCAGCCGGGGACAGGGGTTGAACGAGCAGTACTTC. Amino acid sequence: CASRGQGLNEQYF.

This clonotype has more than one count but fewer than ten. This rearrangement joins TRBV18 to TRBJ2-7, with D hard to call. With 3 bases removed from V and 6 bases from J, the gap between germline ends came to 3 bases. CDR3 size: 10 residues. Per germline, CDR1 KGHSH and CDR2 LQKENI. The CDR3 reads CASSPGEQYF. CDR3 bases: TGTGCCAGCTCACCGGGCGAGCAGTACTTC.

This chain links TRBV6-5 with TRBJ1-1; D remains unclear. The germline V gene encodes CDR1 MNHEY and CDR2 SVGAGI. The germline V and J ends were trimmed by 0 bases and 2 bases, with 4 bases remaining between them. CDR3 length equals 13 residues. The chain's CDR3 is CASSYSKNTEAFF. The CDR3 nucleotides read TGTGCCAGCAGTTACTCGAAAAACACTGAAGCTTTCTTT.

This clonotype was seen only a few times. The chain recombines TRBV2 with TRBJ2-4; a weak D match, TRBD2 (6 bases). Germline CDR1 is SNHLY and CDR2 is FYNNEI. The V gene lost 3 bases and the J gene lost 0 bases, with 9 bases spanning the gap. This CDR3 has 15 residues. CDR3 sequence: CASSEEGLAKNIQYF. The DNA of the CDR3 is TGTGCCAGCAGTGAGGAGGGGTTAGCCAAAAACATTCAGTACTTC. The whole variable domain, remainder taken from reference TRBV2 and TRBJ2-4, is EPEVTQTPSHQVTQMGQEVILRCVPISNHLYFYWYRQILGQKVEFLVSFYNNEISEKSEIFDDQFSVERPDGSNFTLKIRSTKLEDSAMYFCASSEEGLAKNIQYFGAGTRLSVL.

This sequence joins TRBV20-1 and TRBJ2-6; D possibly matches TRBD1 or TRBD2 (5 bases each). CDR1 is DFQATT, CDR2 SNEGSKA, per germline (reference sequence). CDR3 size: 18 residues. The ends were cut back, 0 bases at V and 0 bases at J, with 15 bases in the middle. The CDR3 loop reads CSARDLTGTVSGANVLTF. In DNA, the CDR3 is TGCAGTGCTAGAGATCTTACGGGGACGGTCTCTGGGGCCAACGTCCTGACTTTC.

This clonotype was detected only a few times. The rearrangement uses TRBV11-2 and TRBJ2-5, with 9 bases fitting TRBD1. Germline V CDR1 and CDR2: SGHAT, FQNNGV. J was trimmed by 4 bases and V by 6 bases; bases with no gene match: 9. The CDR3 loop spans 15 amino acids. The DNA of the CDR3 is TGTGCCAGCAGTCTTGGACAGGGGAGAGCAGAGACCCAGTACTTC. Translated, it gives CASSLGQGRAETQYF.

Only a few counts were recorded for this clonotype. The chain carries TRBV19 and TRBJ1-2; a possible D gene is TRBD1 (5 bases). In germline, CDR1 is LNHDA, CDR2 SQIVND (reference sequence). Trimming stripped 0 bases from V and 8 bases from J, with 19 bases between. The CDR3 runs to 16 residues. Written as DNA, the CDR3 is TGTGCCAGTAGTATAGATCCCCAGGGAGTATTCGGCGGCTACACCTTC. Translated, it gives CASSIDPQGVFGGYTF.

This clonotype was recorded a few times. The chain couples TRBV20-1 to TRBJ2-1; 8 bases fit TRBD2. Germline CDR1 reads DFQATT; CDR2 reads SNEGSKA (reference sequence). V lost 4 bases to trimming and J lost 12 bases; unmatched junction nucleotides: 11. The CDR3 covers 13 residues. The CDR3 region has the DNA TGCAGTGCTATCGGGGGGGCGGTGTTATGGCAGTTCTTC. This gives the protein CSAIGGAVLWQFF.

The J gene is TRBJ2-3, the V gene TRBV5-5; D gene unclear. The CDR3 spans 15 residues. V dropped 0 bases and J dropped 0 bases, with 8 bases sitting between them. The germline V gene encodes CDR1 SGHKS and CDR2 YYEKEE (reference sequence). CDR3 protein: CASSLEAASTDTQYF. CDR3 sequence (DNA): TGTGCCAGCAGCTTGGAGGCGGCTAGCACAGATACGCAGTATTTT.

This clonotype was observed a few times. The chain couples TRBV24-1 to TRBJ2-1; the D gene is possibly TRBD1 (6 bases). The germline V gene encodes CDR1 KGHDR and CDR2 SFDVKD. The CDR3 contains 14 residues. Trimming took off 3 bases at V and 9 bases at J, with 14 bases between the two ends. CDR3 residues: CATSDITQGPEQFF. Here the CDR3 DNA reads TGTGCCACCAGTGATATCACCCAGGGGCCTGAGCAGTTCTTC.

The CDR3 loop reads CAIRDGSGGRETQYF. CDR3 DNA: TGTGCCATCAGGGATGGTAGCGGGGGTCGGGAGACCCAGTACTTC. This chain links TRBV10-3 with TRBJ2-5; 9 bases map to TRBD2. This CDR3 has 15 residues. In germline, CDR1 is ENHRY, CDR2 SYGVKD. The trim removed 6 bases at V and 5 bases at J, leaving 10 bases unmatched.

This sequence joins TRBV6-2 or TRBV6-3 and TRBJ2-1, with TRBD2 matching 7 bases. The length of the CDR3 is 14 residues. The V and J ends lost 9 bases and 9 bases, in that order; junction bases with no gene match: 14. Germline-derived CDR1 and CDR2 are MNHEY and SVGEGT. The CDR3 DNA sequence: TGTGCCAGTTATAGGGAGGGGAATGAAGGTGAGCAGTTCTTC. Residues: CASYREGNEGEQFF.

This clonotype appeared a few times. V gene TRBV20-1 combines with J gene TRBJ2-1; perhaps TRBD2 as D (6 bases). The CDR3 has 15 amino acids. V dropped 0 bases and J dropped 4 bases, with 13 bases sitting between them. Germline CDR1 reads DFQATT; CDR2 reads SNEGSKA (reference sequence). The DNA of the CDR3 is TGCAGTGCTAGAGATCTGGAGGCGGGGTACAATGAGCAGTTCTTC. Its protein product is CSARDLEAGYNEQFF.

Only a few counts were recorded for this clonotype. V is TRBV20-1 and J is TRBJ2-1; D is uncertain. Germline-derived CDR1 and CDR2 are DFQATT and SNEGSKA (reference sequence). V lost 1 base and J 0 bases, leaving 10 bases between the germline ends. CDR3 length equals 15 residues. The CDR3 DNA follows: TGCAGTGCTAGAGGCAGGCGCTACTCCTACAATGAGCAGTTCTTC. Translation gives CSARGRRYSYNEQFF.

This chain uses TRBV5-5 with TRBJ2-5; D gene uncertain. V lost 1 base, J lost 2 bases, and 6 bases lay in between. The CDR3 loop spans 13 amino acids. Germline lookup yields CDR1 SGHKS and CDR2 YYEKEE (reference sequence). The CDR3: CASSLHQQETQYF. For the CDR3, the DNA is TGTGCCAGCAGCTTGCACCAGCAAGAGACCCAGTACTTC.

This clonotype came up a few times. The chain joins TRBV6-5 to TRBJ2-5; D may be TRBD1 (6 bases). CDR1 is MNHEY, CDR2 SVGAGI, per germline. CDR3 length: 14 residues. Between the trimmed V and J ends, which lost 2 bases and 6 bases, there was a span of 13 bases. The CDR3 sequence: CASSYEPGAKTQYF. CDR3 sequence (DNA): TGTGCCAGCAGTTACGAACCAGGGGCGAAGACCCAGTACTTC.